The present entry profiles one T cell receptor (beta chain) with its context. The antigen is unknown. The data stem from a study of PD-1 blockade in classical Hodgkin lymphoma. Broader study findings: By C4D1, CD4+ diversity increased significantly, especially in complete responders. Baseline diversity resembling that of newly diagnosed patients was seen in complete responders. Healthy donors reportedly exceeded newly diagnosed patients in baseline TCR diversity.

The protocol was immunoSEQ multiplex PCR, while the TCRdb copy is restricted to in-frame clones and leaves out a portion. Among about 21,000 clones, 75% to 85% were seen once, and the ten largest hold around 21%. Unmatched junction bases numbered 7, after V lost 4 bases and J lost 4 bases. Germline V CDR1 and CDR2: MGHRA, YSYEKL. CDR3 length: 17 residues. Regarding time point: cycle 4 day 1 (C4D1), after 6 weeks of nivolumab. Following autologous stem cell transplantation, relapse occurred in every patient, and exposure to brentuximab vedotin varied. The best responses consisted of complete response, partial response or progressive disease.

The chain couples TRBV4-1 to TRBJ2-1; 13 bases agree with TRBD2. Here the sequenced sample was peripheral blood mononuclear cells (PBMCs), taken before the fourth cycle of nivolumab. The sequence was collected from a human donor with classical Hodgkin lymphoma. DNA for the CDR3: TGCGCCAGCAGCCCCCCTACGGGACTAGCGGGATACAATGAGCAGTTCTTC. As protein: CASSPPTGLAGYNEQFF.